The clone carrying this TCR beta chain has only a few counts. Its target is unknown. This sample was included in a study of T-cell reconstitution after alpha-beta-depleted transplantation in children. General observations from the study: In patients about two months after transplant, alpha-beta T cells reportedly arose from several hundred expanded graft clones.

The TCRbeta library was prepared with unique molecular identifiers. TCRdb called the PCR reads again in MiXCR, with one record for every CDR3 protein. The sample has 670,000 or so distinct CDR3 sequences, around 13% seen once. V lost 3 bases and J lost 0, with 3 bases in between. CDR3 length: 12 amino acids. Germline values: CDR1 DFQATT, CDR2 SNEGSKA (reference sequence). The TCR sequence derives from a girl aged 2 to 10 with congenital amegakaryocytic thrombocytopenia, due to receive a stem cell transplant. The source was PBMCs, collected before TCRalphabeta/CD19-depleted stem cell transplant. The rearrangement links TRBV20-1 to TRBJ2-4; the D is unclear. The CDR3 coding sequence is TGCAGTGCTAGTGAAGCCAAAAACATTCAGTACTTC. It translates to CSASEAKNIQYF.